The 19 T cell receptor beta chains listed next were all sequenced from one sample in a study of OX40 agonist ivuxolimab in advanced cancers. Measured with immunoSEQ multiplex PCR; TCRdb has only the in-frame clones, and not every one. The sample includes 65,000 or so clones, over 80% of them seen just once. The material was CD4+ or CD8+ T cells sorted from blood, obtained in a trial of the OX40 agonist ivuxolimab. These TCRs come from an adult with an advanced solid tumor such as melanoma, head and neck, liver or kidney cancer.

This CDR3 reads CASSSGTAVEQYF. Here the CDR3 DNA reads TGTGCCAGCAGTAGCGGGACTGCGGTCGAGCAGTACTTC. V and J are TRBV6-5 and TRBJ2-7, with 7 bases matching TRBD2. J was trimmed by 6 bases and V by 5 bases; bases with no gene match: 7. This CDR3 has 13 residues. CDR1 and CDR2 from the germline V gene are MNHEY and SVGAGI.

This clone was detected only a few times. The chain's CDR3 is CASSFYMLNQPQHF. The CDR3 nucleotides read TGTGCCAGCAGTTTCTACATGCTTAATCAGCCCCAGCATTTT. The rearrangement uses TRBV28 and TRBJ1-5, with no clear D. The length of the CDR3 is 14 residues. The germline V gene has CDR1 MDHEN and CDR2 SYDVKM. Trimming took 3 bases from V and 4 from J, leaving 10 bases between them.

This chain uses TRBV4-3 with TRBJ2-3; 7 nucleotides align to TRBD1. The germline V gene has CDR1 LGHNA and CDR2 YSLEER. The CDR3 sequence is 17 residues long. The V gene end was trimmed by 0 bases and the J gene end by 2 bases; junction bases not matched to a gene: 8. In DNA, the CDR3 is TGCGCCAGCAGCCAAGACCGGGACAGCCTCTCCACAGATACGCAGTATTTT. Amino acids: CASSQDRDSLSTDTQYF.

The CDR3 is CASSAAGAYTEAFF. The CDR3 nucleotides read TGTGCCAGCAGCGCGGCAGGGGCGTACACTGAAGCTTTCTTT. The chain couples TRBV7-9 to TRBJ1-1, with a possible D match to TRBD1 (6 bases). Between the trimmed V and J ends, which lost 5 bases and 3 bases, there was a span of 13 bases. CDR3 length equals 14 residues. Germline loops: CDR1 SEHNR, CDR2 FQNEAQ (reference sequence). Combining the CDR3 with reference TRBV7-9 and TRBJ1-1 gives the whole variable domain DTGVSQNPRHKITKRGQNVTFRCDPISEHNRLYWYRQTLGQGPEFLTYFQNEAQLEKSRLLSDRFSAERPKGSFSTLEIQRTEQGDSAMYLCASSAAGAYTEAFFGQGTRLTVV.

The V and J genes are TRBV11-3 and TRBJ2-2, with D possibly TRBD2 on 5 matching bases. Germline V CDR1 and CDR2: SGHNT, YENEEA. Trimming removed 4 bases at V and 5 bases at J, with 20 bases between. The CDR3 runs to 17 residues. CDR3 DNA sequence: TGTGCCAGCAGCTCGGATTTTTCCGGGGAGCGGACCGGGGAGCTGTTTTTT. Residues: CASSSDFSGERTGELFF.

The genes are TRBV5-4 and TRBJ1-1; D is ambiguous. The CDR3 extends over 14 amino acids. Trimming stripped 0 bases from V and 3 bases from J, with 9 bases between. The germline V gene has CDR1 SGHNT and CDR2 YYREEE (reference sequence). The CDR3 nucleotides are TGTGCCAGCAGCTTGGGCGGAGAGGACACTGAAGCTTTCTTT. Encoded protein: CASSLGGEDTEAFF.

The V gene is TRBV28, the J gene TRBJ2-7; TRBD2 matches at 9 bases. Germline values: CDR1 MDHEN, CDR2 SYDVKM. V dropped 8 bases and J dropped 3; count of bases not matched to a gene: 2. The CDR3 runs to 12 residues. Written as DNA, the CDR3 is TGTGCCAGCGGTAGCGGGAGCTACGAGCAGTACTTC. Translating gives CASGSGSYEQYF.

This clone was seen a handful of times. The V call is TRBV5-1, the J call TRBJ2-5; 9 bases line up with TRBD2. The CDR3 has 15 residues. With V trimmed by 4 bases and J by 3 bases, 7 bases remained unmatched. CDR1 and CDR2 from the germline V gene are SGHRS and YFSETQ. The chain's CDR3 is CASSPPIAGEETQYF. CDR3 coding DNA: TGCGCCAGCAGCCCGCCCATAGCGGGGGAAGAGACCCAGTACTTC.

The gene calls are TRBV5-6 and TRBJ2-3; D may be TRBD2 (5 bases). V was shortened by 4 bases and J by 5 bases, with 17 bases between the two germline ends. CDR3 length equals 15 residues. Germline V gene lookup returns CDR1 SGHDT and CDR2 YYEEEE. CDR3 in amino acids: CASSSPETRGDTQYF. In nucleotides, the CDR3 is TGTGCCAGCAGCAGCCCGGAGACTCGGGGAGATACGCAGTATTTT.

This rearrangement joins TRBV27 to TRBJ1-2, with a weak D call TRBD1 (5 bases). CDR1 is MNHEY and CDR2 is SMNVEV in the germline V gene (reference sequence). This CDR3 spans 14 amino acids. The ends were cut back, 0 bases at V and 6 bases at J, with 11 bases in the middle. CDR3 coding DNA: TGTGCCAGCAGTTTATCGATCAGGGCCGATGGCTACACCTTC. Translating it yields CASSLSIRADGYTF.

The V gene is TRBV11-3, the J gene TRBJ2-5, with D perhaps matching TRBD1 or TRBD2 (5 bases each). V was clipped by 6 bases and J by 1 base, with 15 bases between them. The CDR3 has 15 amino acids. Germline CDR1 SGHNT, CDR2 YENEEA. The CDR3 loop reads CASRVRGAAQETQYF. In DNA form, the CDR3 reads TGTGCCAGCAGAGTTCGAGGGGCGGCCCAAGAGACCCAGTACTTC.

V gene TRBV19 combines with J gene TRBJ1-2; D call uncertain. V was cut by 7 bases and J by 6 bases, with 18 bases left in between. CDR1 and CDR2 (germline): LNHDA, SQIVND (reference sequence). CDR3 size: 14 residues. The CDR3 spells CASIIPGRVDGYTF. In nucleotides, the CDR3 is TGTGCCAGTATCATTCCTGGGAGAGTGGATGGCTACACCTTC.

A single count supports this clone. The J gene is TRBJ2-5, the V gene TRBV5-5, with D perhaps TRBD1 (6 bases). The CDR3 is made up of 15 amino acids. The germline V gene encodes CDR1 SGHKS and CDR2 YYEKEE (reference sequence). The germline V and J ends were trimmed by 1 base and 1 base, with 11 bases remaining between them. CDR3 amino acids: CASSLSGESQETQYF. As DNA, the CDR3 is TGTGCCAGCAGCTTGTCAGGGGAGTCCCAAGAGACCCAGTACTTC.

V is TRBV5-6 and J is TRBJ2-1; 7 nucleotides match TRBD1. Germline loops: CDR1 SGHDT, CDR2 YYEEEE. V lost 4 bases, J lost 5 bases, and 12 bases stayed unmatched. CDR3 size: 16 residues. In DNA, the CDR3 is TGTGCCAGCAGCCCCCCGACAGGGTGGGAACACAATGAGCAGTTCTTC. It is translated as CASSPPTGWEHNEQFF.

The V and J genes are TRBV19 and TRBJ2-1; a possible D gene is TRBD2 (5 bases). The CDR3 runs 15 residues. Germline V CDR1 and CDR2: LNHDA, SQIVND (reference sequence). The germline V and J ends were trimmed by 3 bases and 3 bases, with 12 bases remaining between them. The CDR3 region is CASSIPGKIYNEQFF. The CDR3 region has the DNA TGTGCCAGTAGTATTCCGGGGAAGATCTACAATGAGCAGTTCTTC.

This clone was recorded once. The chain has TRBV9 and TRBJ2-3, with TRBD2 matching 9 bases. Germline loops: CDR1 SGDLS, CDR2 YYNGEE. The CDR3 is 20 residues long. V lost 4 bases and J lost 2; bases outside the gene matches: 20. For the CDR3, the DNA is TGTGCCAGCAGCTCCCCACGGCGGGAGGGCGCGGGTGGGAACACAGATACGCAGTATTTT. Protein product: CASSSPRREGAGGNTDTQYF.

The V gene is TRBV28, the J gene TRBJ2-6; possible D gene TRBD2, 6 bases. The V gene's germline CDR1 is MDHEN and CDR2 SYDVKM. V lost 6 bases and J lost 0, with 24 bases in between. This CDR3 spans 20 amino acids. The CDR3 DNA reads as TGTGCCAGCAGCACTGGCCGGATCCGGGACTGGCTCTCTGGGGCCAACGTCCTGACTTTC. Translating gives CASSTGRIRDWLSGANVLTF.

This chain joins TRBV5-1 and TRBJ2-7; maybe TRBD2 (6 bases). V gave up 0 bases and J gave up 2 bases, with 9 bases separating them. CDR3 length: 14 amino acids. Germline V gene sequence: CDR1 SGHRS, CDR2 YFSETQ. The CDR3 protein is CASSLAAGPYEQYF. The DNA of the CDR3 is TGCGCCAGCAGCTTGGCCGCGGGGCCCTACGAGCAGTACTTC.

This chain connects TRBV28 to TRBJ2-2; no reliable D call. The V end lost 6 bases, the J end lost 1 base, and 3 bases lay between the germline ends. Per germline, CDR1 MDHEN and CDR2 SYDVKM. The CDR3 is made up of 12 amino acids. Here the CDR3 DNA reads TGTGCCAGCAGACTGAACACCGGGGAGCTGTTTTTT. This translates into CASRLNTGELFF.